One and the same sample provided the 24 T cell receptor beta chains below, sequenced in a study of cytomegalovirus exposure and HLA in healthy donors. Use of 60 Vbeta and 13 Jbeta primers characterized the PCR. Using immunoSEQ multiplex PCR, the repertoire was profiled, and TCRdb retains in-frame clones only, with some absent. The profile covers about 96,000 clones, with around 74% appearing a single time and approximately 3% taken by the ten largest. Sequencing was performed on PBMCs. The source of these receptors is a female donor in good health and CMV-seropositive.

The chain joins TRBV10-3 to TRBJ1-2, with no clear D. The germline V gene encodes CDR1 ENHRY and CDR2 SYGVKD. The CDR3 runs 15 residues. Trimming left V 4 bases short and J 1 base short, with 13 bases between. The CDR3 DNA follows: TGTGCCATCAGTGTACGGAGGCTCTTTAACTATGGCTACACCTTC. Translated, it gives CAISVRRLFNYGYTF.

This rearrangement joins TRBV27 to TRBJ2-3; TRBD2 aligns across 13 bases. The CDR3 consists of 18 residues. With 4 bases clipped from V and 5 bases from J, the junction kept 12 bases outside the gene matches. Germline assignment: CDR1 MNHEY and CDR2 SMNVEV (reference sequence). For the CDR3, the DNA is TGTGCCAGCAGTTCCACCCCGAAACTAGCGGGGGGGCGAGATACGCAGTATTTT. This sequence encodes CASSSTPKLAGGRDTQYF.

The gene calls are TRBV30 and TRBJ2-6, with a possible D match to TRBD1 (5 bases). CDR3 size: 17 residues. Germline CDR1 and CDR2: GTSNPN and SVGIG (reference sequence). V shed 4 bases and J shed 0 bases, with 16 bases lying between them. In nucleotides, the CDR3 is TGTGCCTGGACTAGACAGTCTTCCAGCTCTGGGGCCAACGTCCTGACTTTC. Protein sequence: CAWTRQSSSSGANVLTF.

This clone was seen only once. This rearrangement joins TRBV7-2 to TRBJ2-3; 7 bases match TRBD1. There are 17 residues in the CDR3. V lost 6 bases, J lost 6 bases, and 18 bases stayed unmatched. Germline-derived CDR1 and CDR2 are SGHTA and FQGNSA. The CDR3 loop reads CASRPSHKGGETDTQYF. The CDR3 DNA sequence: TGTGCCAGCAGGCCTTCCCATAAAGGGGGCGAAACGGATACGCAGTATTTT.

This clone appeared a few times. The chain joins TRBV6-5 to TRBJ1-1; 7 nucleotides match TRBD1. The CDR3 is 14 amino acids. Germline V gene lookup returns CDR1 MNHEY and CDR2 SVGAGI. V dropped 7 bases and J dropped 5; count of bases not matched to a gene: 10. Here the CDR3 reads CASTPAGGVTEAFF. CDR3 DNA: TGTGCCAGCACCCCAGCAGGGGGAGTTACTGAAGCTTTCTTT.

The gene calls are TRBV30 and TRBJ1-5, with D perhaps matching TRBD1 (6 bases). Trimming took off 3 bases at V and 0 bases at J, with 9 bases between the two ends. Germline values: CDR1 GTSNPN, CDR2 SVGIG (reference sequence). The CDR3 runs 14 residues. CDR3 residues: CAWSGDTSNQPQHF. The DNA for the CDR3 is TGTGCCTGGAGCGGGGACACTAGCAATCAGCCCCAGCATTTT. Looking up the rest from reference TRBV30 and TRBJ1-5 gives the full variable domain: SQTIHQWPATLVQPVGSPLSLECTVEGTSNPNLYWYRQAAGRGLQLLFYSVGIGQISSEVPQNLSASRPQDRQFILSSKKLLLSDSGFYLCAWSGDTSNQPQHFGDGTRLSIL.

This sequence joins TRBV7-2 and TRBJ2-3, with 7 bases lining up with TRBD1. The germline gives CDR1 SGHTA, CDR2 FQGNSA. The junction had 5 bases not matched to a gene; V was cut back by 5 bases and J by 0 bases. The CDR3 spans 15 residues. In DNA, the CDR3 is TGTGCCAGCAGCCCAGGGGACAGAAGCACAGATACGCAGTATTTT. Its translation is CASSPGDRSTDTQYF.

This chain joins TRBV15 and TRBJ1-2; 9 bases align to TRBD1. J lost 0 bases, V lost 5 bases, and 13 bases had no gene match. There are 18 residues in the CDR3. Germline CDR1 is LNHNV and CDR2 is YYDKDF (reference sequence). The CDR3 loop is CATSLEPPGQGSNYGYTF. CDR3 in DNA: TGTGCCACCAGCTTAGAGCCCCCGGGACAGGGCTCTAACTATGGCTACACCTTC.

The chain combines TRBV5-1 with TRBJ2-1, with 7 bases lining up with TRBD1. Germline assignment: CDR1 SGHRS and CDR2 YFSETQ. Germline trimming cut 0 bases from V and 6 bases from J; bases unmatched to any gene: 3. The CDR3 consists of 14 residues. The CDR3 reads CASSLATGRNEQFF. In nucleotides, the CDR3 is TGCGCCAGCAGCTTGGCGACAGGGCGCAATGAGCAGTTCTTC.

The DNA of the CDR3 is TGTGCCAGTGAGCGGGGGGATTACAATGAGCAGTTCTTC. It specifies CASERGDYNEQFF. The chain has TRBV11-2 and TRBJ2-1; 9 nucleotides align to TRBD2. CDR1 SGHAT and CDR2 FQNNGV come from the germline V gene. The CDR3 runs 13 residues. Trimming took 9 bases from V and 4 from J; bases not matched to a gene: 4. Complete variable domain (other parts from reference TRBV11-2 and TRBJ2-1): EAGVAQSPRYKIIEKRQSVAFWCNPISGHATLYWYQQILGQGPKLLIQFQNNGVVDDSQLPKDRFSAERLKGVDSTLKIQPAKLEDSAVYLCASERGDYNEQFFGPGTRLTVL.

This clone was picked up a small number of times. The J gene is TRBJ1-6, the V gene TRBV4-1, with unresolved D. The length of the CDR3 is 14 residues. Trimming took 1 base from V and 9 from J, leaving 10 bases between them. Germline CDR1 MGHRA, CDR2 YSYEKL. The CDR3 loop is CASSQGTDGSPLHF. The CDR3 nucleotides read TGCGCCAGCAGCCAAGGGACTGACGGTTCACCCCTCCACTTT.

V and J are TRBV29-1 and TRBJ2-5; 7 bases match TRBD1. The DNA end lines up better with TRBJ2-7; the J call may be wrong. This CDR3 contains 13 residues. Germline V gene sequence: CDR1 SQVTM, CDR2 ANQGSEA. CDR3 in DNA: TGCAGCGTTGATGGCACAGGGGTCCACGAGCAGTACTTC. Translation: CSVDGTGVHEQYF.

This chain joins TRBV19 and TRBJ1-1; 12 nucleotides align to TRBD1. Looked up from germline, CDR1 is LNHDA and CDR2 is SQIVND (reference sequence). Trimming removed 4 bases from V and 4 bases from J; junction bases left unmatched: 1. CDR3 length equals 14 residues. The CDR3 coding sequence is TGTGCCAGTAGTAGGGACAGGGGGCGCACTGAAGCTTTCTTT. Translated: CASSRDRGRTEAFF.

The chain is built from TRBV28 and TRBJ2-7, with TRBD2 as a possible D gene (5 bases). The CDR3 is 13 amino acids. Germline CDR1 MDHEN, CDR2 SYDVKM. The ends were cut back, 6 bases at V and 3 bases at J, with 12 bases in the middle. Here the CDR3 DNA reads TGTGCCAGCAGGAGAGGGAAGCACTACGAGCAGTACTTC. This sequence encodes CASRRGKHYEQYF.

This clone is a singleton in its sample. The rearrangement uses TRBV19 and TRBJ2-7, with D possibly TRBD2 on 5 matching bases. This CDR3 has 14 amino acids. Germline V CDR1 and CDR2: LNHDA, SQIVND (reference sequence). Trimming took 1 base from V and 3 from J, leaving 10 bases between them. As DNA, the CDR3 is TGTGCCAGTAGTATAGGTACTAGTAACTACGAGCAGTACTTC. Translating it yields CASSIGTSNYEQYF.

This rearrangement joins TRBV7-8 to TRBJ1-1; D might be TRBD1 (6 bases). V lost 5 bases, J lost 1 base, and 11 bases lay in between. The germline V gene has CDR1 SGHVS and CDR2 FQNEAQ. CDR3 length equals 14 residues. The CDR3 loop is CASSKQGWNTEAFF. As DNA, the CDR3 is TGTGCCAGCAGCAAACAGGGCTGGAACACTGAAGCTTTCTTT. The whole variable domain, filled in from reference TRBV7-8 and TRBJ1-1, reads GAGVSQSPRYKVAKRGQDVALRCDPISGHVSLFWYQQALGQGPEFLTYFQNEAQLDKSGLPSDRFFAERPEGSVSTLKIQRTQQEDSAVYLCASSKQGWNTEAFFGQGTRLTVV.

This chain joins TRBV13 and TRBJ2-2; the match to TRBD1 covers 8 bases. The CDR3 has 15 residues. CDR1 is PRHDT, CDR2 FYEKMQ, per germline (reference sequence). Trimming cost V 0 bases and J 9 bases; bases outside gene matches: 6. This CDR3 is CASSLGRGPRRELFF. CDR3 sequence (DNA): TGTGCCAGCAGCTTAGGCAGGGGGCCGCGTAGGGAGCTGTTTTTT.

The chain uses TRBV30 and TRBJ2-1, with a weak D call TRBD2 (6 bases). Deletions cut 3 bases from V and 3 bases from J, with 9 bases between. Germline assignment: CDR1 GTSNPN and CDR2 SVGIG (reference sequence). The CDR3 sequence is 13 residues long. CDR3 loop: CAWRGGSYNEQFF. CDR3 nucleotide sequence: TGTGCCTGGAGGGGAGGCAGCTACAATGAGCAGTTCTTC.

The chain carries TRBV7-2 and TRBJ1-1, with TRBD1 as a possible D gene (6 bases). CDR1 is SGHTA, CDR2 FQGNSA, per germline. Deletions cut 2 bases from V and 10 bases from J, with 11 bases between. The CDR3 sequence is 12 residues long. CDR3 nucleotides: TGTGCCAGCAGCTTACAGGGGTGGGTAGCTTTCTTT. This encodes CASSLQGWVAFF.

The chain uses TRBV9 and TRBJ2-3; 8 positions agree with TRBD2. V shed 0 bases and J 6 bases; nucleotides not matched to a gene: 0. The CDR3 covers 13 residues. The germline gives CDR1 SGDLS, CDR2 YYNGEE. This chain's CDR3 is CASSVERGDTQYF. Here the CDR3 DNA reads TGTGCCAGCAGCGTAGAGCGGGGGGATACGCAGTATTTT. The full variable domain, with the rest looked up from reference TRBV9 and TRBJ2-3, is DSGVTQTPKHLITATGQRVTLRCSPRSGDLSVYWYQQSLDQGLQFLIQYYNGEERAKGNILERFSAQQFPDLHSELNLSSLELGDSALYFCASSVERGDTQYFGPGTRLTVL.

V gene TRBV7-9 combines with J gene TRBJ2-7; TRBD1 matches 10 bases. CDR3 length: 15 residues. V was clipped by 5 bases and J by 3 bases; unmatched bases: 7. Germline values: CDR1 SEHNR, CDR2 FQNEAQ (reference sequence). The CDR3 nucleotides are TGTGCCAGCAGCCCACGGGGGACAGGGGACTACGAGCAGTACTTC. As protein: CASSPRGTGDYEQYF.

The chain links TRBV14 to TRBJ2-3, with D maybe TRBD2 (5 bases). V was cut by 0 bases and J by 2 bases, with 12 bases left in between. Looked up from germline, CDR1 is SGHDN and CDR2 is FVKESK. CDR3 length equals 16 residues. The DNA of the CDR3 is TGTGCCAGCAGCCAAGAGAAAATTAGCGTCACAGATACGCAGTATTTT. Amino acids: CASSQEKISVTDTQYF. Full variable domain (rest looked up from reference TRBV14 and TRBJ2-3): EAGVTQFPSHSVIEKGQTVTLRCDPISGHDNLYWYRRVMGKEIKFLLHFVKESKQDESGMPNNRFLAERTGGTYSTLKVQPAELEDSGVYFCASSQEKISVTDTQYFGPGTRLTVL.

The gene calls are TRBV19 and TRBJ1-4; weak D call: TRBD1 (5 bases). Germline CDR1 and CDR2: LNHDA and SQIVND (reference sequence). Trimming cost V 9 bases and J 7 bases, with 15 bases left between them. This CDR3 spans 13 amino acids. The CDR3 bases are TGTGCCAGCTCCGGGACTCTCAGTGAAAAACTGTTTTTT. Its translation is CASSGTLSEKLFF.

The chain couples TRBV6-1 to TRBJ1-5; TRBD1 might be the D (5 bases). The length of the CDR3 is 13 residues. V was clipped by 2 bases and J by 9 bases, with 11 bases between them. The germline V gene encodes CDR1 MNHNS and CDR2 SASEGT. The DNA of the CDR3 is TGTGCCAGCAGTGAAAGGGGTTCACGGCCCCAGCATTTT. Its translation: CASSERGSRPQHF.